Below, one T cell receptor beta chain is given with its context. This clone occurred a few times. It has no known antigen specificity. No qualities accompany the bases; no much larger clone lies one base away. This entry comes from a study of metastatic and nonmetastatic thyroid tumors (TCRdb year 2020). Broadly, across the study: Repertoires from peripheral blood and from tumor or nodule tissue samples of malignant and benign thyroid patients were compared.

The method behind the library was PCR. TCRdb names Illumina HiSeq 4000 as the instrument used. High-throughput sequencing was used to profile the TCR beta-chain CDR3 region of every patient. Regarding the original processing steps: Drawing on CDR3 differences between clinicopathological groups, the researchers built a classifier meant to tell apart patients with distant-metastatic papillary thyroid cancer. Repertoire diversity was assessed with the Shannon index, and tumor-blood repertoire similarity with the Morisita-Horn index. TCRdb reprocessed the public reads (quality trimming at Q25 with fastp, clone calling with MiXCR) and kept in-frame beta chains. The V and J calls reflect TCRdb's pipeline rather than the authors' work. The sample yields approximately 40,000 clones; around half were counted once. The ten most abundant clones make up roughly 25% of the sample. The CDR1 and CDR2 encoded by the germline V gene are MDHEN and SYDVKM. V and J are trimmed by 6 bases and 4 bases, and the gene matches miss 5 bases of the junction. The CDR3, from cysteine to phenylalanine, totals 13 residues. The entry retains the CDR3 DNA only, 39 bases that are in frame from base 1.

Before undergoing thyroid surgery, none of the patients had been given any kind of treatment. The study retrospectively analysed patient clinical samples collected from the early 2010s to the late 2010s using T-cell receptor beta sequencing. Results and caveats for the whole study, not just this receptor: TCR beta diversity was reported as significantly higher in malignant tumors than in benign nodules, in both blood and tumor samples.

In this chain, TRBV28 is recombined with TRBJ2-5, with 7 bases aligning to TRBD1. The sample taken for sequencing was tumor tissue. The clonotype was recovered from a male donor with papillary thyroid cancer or a benign thyroid nodule (not recorded which). Some clones in this sample may be carry-over from other donors' samples. The encoded CDR3 is CASSETGRETQYF. In nucleotide form, the sequence is TGTGCCAGCAGCGAGACAGGGAGAGAGACCCAGTACTTC.